Below, 11 T cell receptor beta chains from the same sample are listed, as sequenced in a study of T cells in localized non-small cell lung cancer. The assay was immunoSEQ multiplex PCR, and TCRdb's table has in-frame clones only and misses some. The sample lists roughly 38,000 clones, roughly 88% occurring once. Sample: peripheral blood mononuclear cells, taken before any cancer treatment. Every receptor here comes from a male donor at least 60 years old with stage II lung adenocarcinoma.

The J gene is TRBJ2-1, the V gene TRBV28; D assignment may be TRBD1 or TRBD2 (5 bases each). The germline V gene has CDR1 MDHEN and CDR2 SYDVKM. The V gene lost 5 bases and the J gene lost 4 bases, with 18 bases spanning the gap. CDR3 size: 16 residues. The DNA for the CDR3 is TGTGCCAGCAGTCCCACCTGGGGGACCTTATACAATGAGCAGTTCTTC. Amino acid sequence: CASSPTWGTLYNEQFF.

The CDR3, as DNA: TGTGCCAGCAGCTGGCGGGCCTTAGGGGACTACGAGCAGTACTTC. Translated, it gives CASSWRALGDYEQYF. The V call is TRBV7-2, the J call TRBJ2-7; the D call may be TRBD1 or TRBD2 (5 bases each). The length of the CDR3 is 15 residues. From germline, CDR1 is SGHTA and CDR2 FQGNSA. The V end lost 4 bases, the J end lost 3 bases, and 16 bases lay between the germline ends.

V gene TRBV18 combines with J gene TRBJ2-7, with D unresolved. V lost 2 bases and J lost 3, with 5 bases in between. The CDR3 has 12 amino acids. Germline V gives CDR1 KGHSH, CDR2 LQKENI. The CDR3 loop reads CASSPFGYEQYF. CDR3 sequence (DNA): TGTGCCAGCTCACCATTCGGCTACGAGCAGTACTTC.

This sequence joins TRBV15 and TRBJ2-2; D is uncertain. The CDR3 extends over 15 amino acids. Trimming cost V 0 bases and J 6 bases, with 11 bases left between them. Per the germline V gene, CDR1 is LNHNV and CDR2 is YYDKDF (reference sequence). CDR3: CATSRDHWGSGELFF. The CDR3 DNA reads TGTGCCACCAGCAGAGATCATTGGGGATCCGGGGAGCTGTTTTTT.

The CDR3 nucleotides are TGCGCCAGCAGCTTAGATAGGGTCGGAAGGGAGCTGTTTTTT. This translates into CASSLDRVGRELFF. The rearrangement uses TRBV5-1 and TRBJ2-2; D is undetermined. Trimming left V 2 bases short and J 9 bases short, with 14 bases between. The CDR3 has 14 residues. The V gene's germline CDR1 is SGHRS and CDR2 YFSETQ.

The V call is TRBV4-1, the J call TRBJ2-5; D possibly uses TRBD1 or TRBD2 (6 bases each). The CDR3 loop spans 16 amino acids. Per the germline V gene, CDR1 is MGHRA and CDR2 is YSYEKL. V lost 0 bases to trimming and J lost 6 bases, with 17 bases between them. CDR3 protein: CASSQDGTRGLKTQYF. CDR3 DNA sequence: TGCGCCAGCAGCCAAGATGGAACCCGGGGGCTAAAGACCCAGTACTTC.

J is TRBJ2-3 and V is TRBV5-1; D might be TRBD1 (6 bases). V shed 3 bases and J shed 3 bases, with 8 bases lying between them. Germline lookup yields CDR1 SGHRS and CDR2 YFSETQ. The CDR3 extends over 13 amino acids. The CDR3 loop reads CASSWTETDTQYF. DNA of the CDR3: TGCGCCAGCAGCTGGACAGAAACAGATACGCAGTATTTT.

The rearrangement links TRBV23-1 to TRBJ2-2; 11 positions agree with TRBD2. Being an ORF, TRBV23-1 has a function that is uncertain. The CDR3 is 18 amino acids. V was pared by 0 bases and J by 7 bases, with 10 bases of the junction left unmatched. This chain's CDR3 is CASSQSPSGRPFSGELFF. CDR3 DNA sequence: TGCGCCAGCAGTCAATCCCCTAGCGGGAGGCCCTTTAGCGGGGAGCTGTTTTTT.

The rearrangement links TRBV2 to TRBJ1-4; possibly TRBD1 for D (6 bases). The CDR3 sequence is 15 residues long. In germline, CDR1 is SNHLY, CDR2 FYNNEI. The V and J ends lost 1 base and 8 bases respectively, with 14 bases between them. DNA of the CDR3: TGTGCCAGCAGTGAAGGTCTTGGACAGTACGAAAAACTGTTTTTT. It translates to CASSEGLGQYEKLFF.

The rearrangement links TRBV7-3 to TRBJ1-6; D is ambiguous. The CDR3 consists of 14 residues. The V gene lost 2 bases and the J gene lost 6 bases, with 8 bases spanning the gap. CDR1 is SGHTA, CDR2 FQGTGA, per germline. CDR3 nucleotides: TGTGCCAGCAGCTTAGGGAAGGTTAATTCACCCCTCCACTTT. It is translated as CASSLGKVNSPLHF. The variable domain in full, completed from reference TRBV7-3 and TRBJ1-6, reads GAGVSQTPSNKVTEKGKYVELRCDPISGHTALYWYRQSLGQGPEFLIYFQGTGAADDSGLPNDRFFAVRPEGSVSTLKIQRTERGDSAVYLCASSLGKVNSPLHFGNGTRLTVT.

The chain links TRBV4-1 to TRBJ2-1, with D possibly matching TRBD1 (6 bases). CDR1 and CDR2 (germline): MGHRA, YSYEKL. V was shortened by 0 bases and J by 8 bases, with 11 bases between the two germline ends. The CDR3 length is 14 residues. CDR3 nucleotides: TGCGCCAGCAGCCAAGAGACAGGACGACATGAGCAGTTCTTC. Its translation: CASSQETGRHEQFF.